This TCR beta chain comes out of a study of blood T cells in healthy people across ages. Findings of the study overall: Using unsorted PBMCs precluded a conclusive naive versus antigen-experienced comparison. Estimated diversity that came from one million T cells was considered an underestimate. Measured against age, TCR beta diversity per million T cells decreased in a roughly linear manner. Naive T cell percentage strongly correlated with TCR beta diversity.

Germline assignment: CDR1 MNHEY and CDR2 SVGAGI. There are 15 residues in the CDR3. Remarks on this clonotype: As yet, its antigen is unknown. One junction end does not reproduce the germline sequence, and a read error may be involved.

The second PCR ran roughly 6 to 12 cycles with a sample-barcoded 5' primer and J-beta primers. From the 5' RACE reads, TCRdb called clonotypes with MiXCR, one entry per CDR3 protein. The data contain approximately 690,000 distinct CDR3 sequences, around 41% of them singletons. Sequencing was done on a sample of blood. This receptor was identified in a man older than 75 in good health. The chain employs TRBV6-5 and TRBJ2-1; 7 bases agree with TRBD1. The chain's CDR3 is CAGSYAPRGFNEQFF. The CDR3 coding sequence is TGTGCCGGCAGTTACGCCCCCAGGGGGTTCAATGAGCAGTTCTTC.